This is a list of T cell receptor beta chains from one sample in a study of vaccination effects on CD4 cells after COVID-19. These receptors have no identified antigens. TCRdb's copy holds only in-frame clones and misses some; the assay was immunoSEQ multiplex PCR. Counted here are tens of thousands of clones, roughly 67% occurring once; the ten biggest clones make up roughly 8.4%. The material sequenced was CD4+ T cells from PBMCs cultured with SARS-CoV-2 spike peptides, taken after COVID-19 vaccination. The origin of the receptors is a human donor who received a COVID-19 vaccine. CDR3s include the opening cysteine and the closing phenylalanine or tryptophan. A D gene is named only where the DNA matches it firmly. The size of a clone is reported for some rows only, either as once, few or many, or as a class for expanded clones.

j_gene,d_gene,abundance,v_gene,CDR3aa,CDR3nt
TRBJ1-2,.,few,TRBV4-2,CASSHPTGILSYGYTF,TGTGCCAGCAGCCACCCAACAGGGATACTAAGCTATGGCTACACCTTC
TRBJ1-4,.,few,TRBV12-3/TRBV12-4,CASSGINEKLFF,TGTGCCAGCAGTGGTATTAATGAAAAACTGTTTTTT
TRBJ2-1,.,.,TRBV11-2,CASSPQTGNEQFF,TGTGCCAGCAGCCCGCAGACGGGGAATGAGCAGTTCTTC
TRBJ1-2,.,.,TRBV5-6,CASSLSWYGYTF,TGTGCCAGCAGCTTGAGTTGGTATGGCTACACCTTC
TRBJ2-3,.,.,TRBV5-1,CASSGLPGPTDTQYF,TGCGCCAGCAGCGGCCTTCCGGGCCCCACAGATACGCAGTATTTT
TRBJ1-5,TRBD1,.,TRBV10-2,CASRHTGGGSNQPQHF,TGCGCCAGCAGGCACACAGGGGGAGGAAGCAATCAGCCCCAGCATTTT
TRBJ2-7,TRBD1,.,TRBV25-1,CASSAYRGVDEQYF,TGTGCCAGCAGTGCCTACAGGGGAGTGGACGAGCAGTACTTC
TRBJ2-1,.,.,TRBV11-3,CASSLDWGTLRGGEYNEQFF,TGTGCCAGCAGCTTAGATTGGGGGACACTCCGTGGCGGGGAATACAATGAGCAGTTCTTC
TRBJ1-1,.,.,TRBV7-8,CASSSMGGTQVNTEAFF,TGTGCCAGCAGCAGCATGGGGGGGACCCAAGTGAACACTGAAGCTTTCTTT
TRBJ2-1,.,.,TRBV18,CASSPPANEQFF,TGTGCCAGCTCACCACCGGCAAATGAGCAGTTCTTC
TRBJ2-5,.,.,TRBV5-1,CASSTSNQETQYF,TGCGCCAGCAGCACATCAAACCAAGAGACCCAGTACTTC
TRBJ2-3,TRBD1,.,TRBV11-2,CASSKDRVTDTQYF,TGTGCCAGCAGTAAGGACAGGGTCACAGATACGCAGTATTTT
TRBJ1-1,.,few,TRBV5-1,CASSFGNTEAFF,TGCGCCAGCAGCTTCGGAAACACTGAAGCTTTCTTT
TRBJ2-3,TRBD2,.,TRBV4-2,CASSPGAGLGTDTQYF,TGTGCCAGCAGCCCAGGAGCGGGACTGGGTACAGATACGCAGTATTTT
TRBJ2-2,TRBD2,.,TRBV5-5,CASSKYSGTSISGELFF,TGTGCCAGCAGCAAATATTCCGGGACTAGTATCTCCGGGGAGCTGTTTTTT
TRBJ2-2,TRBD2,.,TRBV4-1,CASSQVGGSANTGELFF,TGCGCCAGCAGCCAAGTGGGCGGGAGTGCGAACACCGGGGAGCTGTTTTTT
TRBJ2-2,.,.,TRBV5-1,CASSFKTGSNTGELFF,TGCGCCAGCAGCTTCAAAACCGGGTCAAACACCGGGGAGCTGTTTTTT
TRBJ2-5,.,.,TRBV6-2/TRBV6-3,CASSAEETQYF,TGTGCCAGCAGTGCCGAAGAGACCCAGTACTTC
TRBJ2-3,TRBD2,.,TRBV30,CAFTLAGGGRYTQYF,TGTGCCTTTACTCTAGCGGGGGGGGGCAGGTATACGCAGTATTTT
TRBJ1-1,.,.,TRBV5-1,CASSLESAGGNEAFF,TGCGCCAGCAGCTTGGAATCGGCTGGGGGTAATGAAGCTTTCTTT
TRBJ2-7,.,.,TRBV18,CASSPGSVFYEQYF,TGTGCCAGCTCACCGGGTTCGGTATTCTACGAGCAGTACTTC
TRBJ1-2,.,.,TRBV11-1,CASSPAHGGGYTF,TGTGCCAGCAGCCCAGCCCACGGTGGCGGCTACACCTTC
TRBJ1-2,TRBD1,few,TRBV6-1,CASSDGTDVNYGYTF,TGTGCCAGCAGTGACGGGACAGATGTAAACTATGGCTACACCTTC
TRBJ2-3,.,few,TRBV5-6,CASSLGATQYF,TGTGCCAGCAGCTTGGGGGCGACGCAGTATTTT
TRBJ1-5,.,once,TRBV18,CASSRGGTNQPQHF,TGTGCCAGCTCGCGAGGGGGAACCAATCAGCCCCAGCATTTT
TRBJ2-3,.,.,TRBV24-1,CATGEKTSQDTQYF,TGTGCCACCGGAGAAAAAACTAGCCAAGATACGCAGTATTTT
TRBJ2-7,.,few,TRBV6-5,CASSSSWRGDYEQYF,TGTGCCAGCAGTTCATCCTGGAGGGGTGACTACGAGCAGTACTTC
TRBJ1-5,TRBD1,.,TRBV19,CASSKTGVQPQHF,TGTGCCAGTAGTAAGACAGGGGTTCAGCCCCAGCATTTT
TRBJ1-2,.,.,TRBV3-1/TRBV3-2,CASSQGGTRGGYGYTF,TGTGCCAGCAGCCAAGGAGGGACACGGGGGGGCTATGGCTACACCTTC
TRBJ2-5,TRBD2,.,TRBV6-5,CASSRSGNPQETQYF,TGTGCCAGCAGTCGAAGCGGGAATCCTCAAGAGACCCAGTACTTC
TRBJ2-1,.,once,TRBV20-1,CSAPRVEQFF,TGCAGTGCTCCCCGGGTTGAGCAGTTCTTC
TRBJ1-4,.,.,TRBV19,CASSGVGIATNEKLFF,TGTGCCAGTAGTGGGGTCGGGATAGCAACTAATGAAAAACTGTTTTTT
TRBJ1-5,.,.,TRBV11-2,CASSLGAMGNQPQHF,TGTGCCAGCAGCTTGGGGGCGATGGGCAATCAGCCCCAGCATTTT
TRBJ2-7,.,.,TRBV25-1,CASSDTTYEQYF,TGTGCCAGCAGTGATACCACCTACGAGCAGTACTTC
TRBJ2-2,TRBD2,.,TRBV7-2,CASSLRLAGGGGELFF,TGTGCCAGCAGCTTGAGACTAGCGGGAGGTGGCGGGGAGCTGTTTTTT
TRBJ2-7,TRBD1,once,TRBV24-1,CATQAGQGVPYEQYF,TGTGCCACGCAAGCGGGACAGGGGGTTCCCTACGAGCAGTACTTC
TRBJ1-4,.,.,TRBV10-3,CAISDQGEKLFF,TGTGCCATCAGTGACCAGGGAGAAAAACTGTTTTTT
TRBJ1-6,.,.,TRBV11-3,CASSLEPDRPLHF,TGTGCCAGCAGCTTAGAACCCGACAGACCCCTCCACTTT
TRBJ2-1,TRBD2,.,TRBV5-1,CASSSLASAYNEQFF,TGCGCCAGCAGCTCACTAGCGTCCGCCTACAATGAGCAGTTCTTC
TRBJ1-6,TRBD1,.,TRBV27,CATTGNRGSYNSPLHF,TGTGCCACCACGGGAAACAGGGGATCCTATAATTCACCCCTCCACTTT
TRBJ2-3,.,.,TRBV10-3,CAISDSDTQYF,TGTGCCATCAGTGACAGTGATACGCAGTATTTT
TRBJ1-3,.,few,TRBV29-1,CSVEGSGSGNTIYF,TGCAGCGTTGAAGGCAGCGGCTCTGGAAACACCATATATTTT
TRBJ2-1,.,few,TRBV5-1,CASSLRASGYNEQFF,TGCGCCAGCAGCTTGAGGGCCTCCGGATACAATGAGCAGTTCTTC
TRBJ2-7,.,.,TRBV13,CASSGGQSYEQYF,TGTGCCAGCAGCGGAGGACAGAGCTACGAGCAGTACTTC
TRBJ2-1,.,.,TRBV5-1,CASSQTGSSYNEQFF,TGCGCCAGCAGCCAAACAGGGAGCTCCTACAATGAGCAGTTCTTC
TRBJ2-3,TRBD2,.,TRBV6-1,CASSELAGGEDTQYF,TGTGCCAGCAGTGAACTAGCGGGAGGGGAAGATACGCAGTATTTT
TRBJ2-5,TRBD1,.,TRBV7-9,CASSLTGGGETQYF,TGTGCCAGCAGCTTGACAGGGGGCGGAGAGACCCAGTACTTC
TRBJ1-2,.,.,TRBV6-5,CASSNRRTANYGYTF,TGTGCCAGCAGCAACAGAAGGACAGCAAACTATGGCTACACCTTC